This TCR beta chain was identified in a study of T cell repertoires in cytomegalovirus infection. Study-wide background: Indications of both CMV infection and matching HLA type were provided by public TCR beta signatures. General study findings and limits: Dominating the ex vivo response were TCR beta clonotypes that were CMV-specific and HLA-C-restricted. There were carriers of CMV plus the relevant HLA, and cumulative public TCR beta family frequency identified them.

Germline V gives CDR1 SGHRS, CDR2 YFSETQ. This CDR3 region has 13 residues. Trimming removed 3 bases from V and 8 bases from J; junction bases left unmatched: 6. MiXCR was run by TCRdb on the reads, yielding one entry per CDR3 protein. The sample lists nearly 550,000 distinct CDR3 sequences; more than 15% were seen once. This clonotype was counted only a few times. Its cognate antigen is unknown. The sample comprised CD8+ T cells from PBMCs. The chain is built from TRBV5-1 and TRBJ1-2; 8 positions agree with TRBD1. This TCR came from a human donor in good health (CMV status not recorded). Some clones in this sample may be carry-over from other donors' samples. CDR3 protein: CASSSDRVDGYTF. The CDR3 bases are TGCGCCAGCAGCTCGGACAGGGTCGACGGCTACACCTTC.